This TCR beta chain was profiled in a study of T cells in Graves' hyperthyroidism and ophthalmopathy. General study points: A model using 13 V-J features told ophthalmopathy apart from stable hyperthyroidism.

The source material, RNA transcripts, was used to amplify TCR beta CDR3 regions. First-round RT-PCR of the TCR CDR3 relied on the HTBI primer set. Each CDR3 protein is one row after TCRdb ran MiXCR on the multiplex PCR reads. The table has nearly 600,000 distinct CDR3 sequences, approximately 15% seen once. This clonotype turned up a few times. Its antigen remains unidentified. The length of the CDR3 is 11 residues. V lost 7 bases, J lost 3 bases, and 9 bases lay in between. Germline V gives CDR1 SQVTM, CDR2 ANQGSEA. The receptor comes from a woman younger than 35 with Graves' ophthalmopathy. The sequenced sample was blood. The chain joins TRBV29-1 to TRBJ2-5, with a weak D call TRBD2 (5 bases). This chain's CDR3 is CSASGEETQYF. The CDR3 DNA reads as TGCAGCGCGAGCGGAGAAGAGACCCAGTACTTC.